Below are 25 T cell receptor beta chains sequenced from a single sample in a study of blood T cell repertoires in COVID-19. The repertoire was sequenced with immunoSEQ multiplex PCR; TCRdb's copy has only in-frame clones and lacks some. The sample holds 330,000 or so clones, roughly 90% seen once. Sequenced sample: PBMCs or T cells enriched from blood (not recorded which). All receptors derive from a woman aged 30 to 39 who had recovered from COVID-19.

The rearrangement uses TRBV7-2 and TRBJ2-1; D call uncertain. Trimming pared 5 bases from V and 0 bases from J, leaving 8 bases between. Germline-derived CDR1 and CDR2 are SGHTA and FQGNSA. This CDR3 contains 14 residues. CDR3: CASSAHYSYNEQFF. DNA of the CDR3: TGTGCCAGCAGCGCTCACTACTCCTACAATGAGCAGTTCTTC.

This chain joins TRBV2 and TRBJ2-1; 9 bases fit TRBD2. The germline gives CDR1 SNHLY, CDR2 FYNNEI. J was trimmed by 4 bases and V by 4 bases; bases with no gene match: 2. The CDR3 extends over 14 amino acids. The CDR3 DNA sequence: TGTGCCAGCAGTGGACTAGCGGATTACAATGAGCAGTTCTTC. Protein sequence: CASSGLADYNEQFF.

This clone was counted between two and nine times. The chain joins TRBV28 to TRBJ1-2; no definite D call. Germline CDR1 reads MDHEN; CDR2 reads SYDVKM. The CDR3 covers 15 residues. V was trimmed by 1 base and J by 3 bases, leaving 12 bases between them. CDR3 coding DNA: TGTGCCAGCAGTTTATCGGTGGGGAGGGACTATGGCTACACCTTC. Its protein product is CASSLSVGRDYGYTF.

The rearrangement joins TRBV9 to TRBJ2-1, with 12 bases identical to TRBD2. The germline V gene has CDR1 SGDLS and CDR2 YYNGEE. The CDR3 loop spans 16 amino acids. The junction had 6 bases not matched to a gene; V was cut back by 3 bases and J by 5 bases. CDR3 in amino acids: CASSDETSGGNNEQFF. For the CDR3, the DNA is TGTGCCAGCAGCGATGAGACTAGCGGGGGAAACAATGAGCAGTTCTTC.

The rearrangement links TRBV19 to TRBJ1-5; D is uncertain. Germline-derived CDR1 and CDR2 are LNHDA and SQIVND (reference sequence). The CDR3 consists of 14 residues. Between the trimmed V and J ends, which lost 3 bases and 6 bases, there was a span of 12 bases. The CDR3: CASSIPPLFQPQHF. CDR3 coding DNA: TGTGCCAGTAGTATTCCCCCTCTTTTTCAGCCCCAGCATTTT. The whole variable domain, filled in from reference TRBV19 and TRBJ1-5, reads DGGITQSPKYLFRKEGQNVTLSCEQNLNHDAMYWYRQDPGQGLRLIYYSQIVNDFQKGDIAEGYSVSREKKESFPLTVTSAQKNPTAFYLCASSIPPLFQPQHFGDGTRLSIL.

The V and J genes are TRBV5-4 and TRBJ2-5; the match to TRBD2 covers 10 bases. This CDR3 comprises 16 residues. Germline CDR1 is SGHNT and CDR2 is YYREEE (reference sequence). V gave up 2 bases and J gave up 5 bases; unmatched junction bases: 9. CDR3 protein: CASSFATSGVRETQYF. The CDR3 coding sequence is TGTGCCAGCAGCTTCGCCACTAGCGGGGTACGGGAGACCCAGTACTTC.

The J gene is TRBJ1-6, the V gene TRBV4-2, with D maybe TRBD1 (5 bases). Germline assignment: CDR1 LGHNA and CDR2 YNFKEQ. V was cut by 4 bases and J by 8 bases, with 18 bases left in between. CDR3 length: 16 amino acids. The CDR3 reads CASSPERYPGHSPLHF. The CDR3, as DNA: TGTGCCAGCAGCCCGGAGAGGTACCCAGGGCATTCACCCCTCCACTTT.

This sequence joins TRBV27 and TRBJ2-7; 9 bases align to TRBD1. The CDR3 runs 13 residues. The germline CDR1 and CDR2 sequences are MNHEY and SMNVEV (reference sequence). V dropped 5 bases and J dropped 3; count of bases not matched to a gene: 2. CDR3 loop: CASSGTGIYEQYF. The CDR3 DNA sequence: TGTGCCAGCAGTGGGACAGGGATCTACGAGCAGTACTTC.

The chain is built from TRBV5-1 and TRBJ1-1; D gene unclear. The germline V and J ends were trimmed by 6 bases and 3 bases, with 12 bases remaining between them. CDR3 length: 13 residues. Germline V gives CDR1 SGHRS, CDR2 YFSETQ. The CDR3 region is CASKYGEYTEAFF. CDR3 DNA sequence: TGCGCCAGCAAGTACGGAGAGTACACTGAAGCTTTCTTT.

This chain uses TRBV18 with TRBJ1-5, with D possibly TRBD1 on 6 matching bases. CDR1 is KGHSH, CDR2 LQKENI, per germline. V dropped 1 base and J dropped 1 base, with 8 bases sitting between them. The CDR3 length is 15 residues. CDR3 coding DNA: TGTGCCAGCTCACCACAACAGGGAAGCAATCAGCCCCAGCATTTT. The encoded protein is CASSPQQGSNQPQHF.

This chain uses TRBV27 with TRBJ2-7, with 7 positions matching TRBD1. The CDR3 contains 16 residues. Germline loops: CDR1 MNHEY, CDR2 SMNVEV (reference sequence). The V segment lost 6 bases and the J segment 3 bases; nucleotides outside the gene matches: 14. CDR3 sequence reads: CASRTTGSGGRYEQYF. CDR3 nucleotide sequence: TGTGCCAGCAGAACCACAGGTTCAGGGGGTCGCTACGAGCAGTACTTC.

The rearrangement links TRBV9 to TRBJ2-2, with a possible D match to TRBD2 (6 bases). This CDR3 contains 15 residues. Germline CDR1 and CDR2: SGDLS and YYNGEE. Deletions cut 4 bases from V and 3 bases from J, with 13 bases between. CDR3 amino acids: CASSPGRDYTGELFF. DNA of the CDR3: TGTGCCAGCAGCCCGGGCAGGGACTACACCGGGGAGCTGTTTTTT.

The count of this clone is one. The genes are TRBV5-6 and TRBJ1-1, with TRBD1 matching 8 bases. V lost 4 bases to trimming and J lost 10 bases; unmatched junction nucleotides: 9. CDR3 length: 13 residues. Germline lookup yields CDR1 SGHDT and CDR2 YYEEEE. The CDR3 here is CASSAGQEVRAFF. The DNA for the CDR3 is TGTGCCAGCAGCGCGGGACAGGAGGTAAGAGCTTTCTTT.

Regarding this clone: The junction differs from germline at one of its ends, possibly a read error. The rearrangement uses TRBV7-9 and TRBJ2-4; D possibly corresponds to TRBD2 (5 bases). The CDR3 runs to 15 residues. Looked up from germline, CDR1 is SEHNR and CDR2 is FQNEAQ (reference sequence). Here the CDR3 reads CASSKSRDRKDIQYF. Here the CDR3 DNA reads TGTGCCAGCAGCAAGAGTCGGGATCGCAAAGACATTCAGTACTTC.

This chain uses TRBV3-1 (or the pseudogene TRBV3-2) with TRBJ2-3; 9 bases are a match to TRBD2. Germline V CDR1 and CDR2: LGHDT, YNNKEL (reference sequence). This CDR3 spans 16 amino acids. The trim removed 2 bases at V and 0 bases at J, leaving 3 bases unmatched. The CDR3 DNA follows: TGTGCCAGCAGCCAACAGAGCGGGAGGAGCACAGATACGCAGTATTTT. It specifies CASSQQSGRSTDTQYF.

The chain recombines TRBV4-2 with TRBJ2-7, with no clear D. V dropped 1 base and J dropped 4 bases, with 11 bases sitting between them. This CDR3 contains 14 residues. Germline CDR1 and CDR2: LGHNA and YNFKEQ. In nucleotides, the CDR3 is TGTGCCAGCAGCCAAGCCGGAGACCCTTACGAGCAGTACTTC. Protein: CASSQAGDPYEQYF.

The rearrangement uses TRBV6-1 and TRBJ2-1; TRBD2 is a possible D gene (5 bases). CDR3 length equals 17 residues. The germline CDR1 and CDR2 sequences are MNHNS and SASEGT. Trimming cost V 3 bases and J 1 base, with 16 bases left between them. CDR3 bases: TGTGCCAGCAGTGATTTTTCTCGGAGCGGTTCCTACAATGAGCAGTTCTTC. This codes for CASSDFSRSGSYNEQFF.

This chain links TRBV6-5 with TRBJ2-3, with no clear D. V gave up 4 bases and J gave up 6 bases, with 8 bases separating them. This CDR3 is 12 amino acids long. Per the germline V gene, CDR1 is MNHEY and CDR2 is SVGAGI. CDR3 region: CASSSQADTQYF. CDR3 bases: TGTGCCAGCAGTTCCCAAGCGGATACGCAGTATTTT.

The chain combines TRBV24-1 with TRBJ2-1; 8 nucleotides agree with TRBD2. This CDR3 has 16 residues. The V and J ends lost 4 bases and 7 bases, in that order; junction bases with no gene match: 11. The germline CDR1 and CDR2 sequences are KGHDR and SFDVKD. The CDR3 loop reads CATSETLADTKNEQFF. In DNA, the CDR3 is TGTGCCACCAGTGAGACACTAGCGGACACCAAAAATGAGCAGTTCTTC.

The CDR3 region has the DNA TGTGCCAGCAGCGCGCCCGCGGGTTTGAAAACCGGGGAGCTGTTTTTT. Its translation is CASSAPAGLKTGELFF. The V gene is TRBV9, the J gene TRBJ2-2; TRBD2 might be the D (5 bases). Germline lookup yields CDR1 SGDLS and CDR2 YYNGEE. The CDR3 runs 16 residues. The V end was cut by 3 bases, the J end by 5 bases, with 17 bases between.

The chain joins TRBV10-2 to TRBJ2-3; D possibly corresponds to TRBD2 (7 bases). CDR1 is WSHSY and CDR2 is SAAADI in the germline V gene. CDR3 length equals 15 residues. Trimming stripped 8 bases from V and 2 bases from J, with 17 bases between. The CDR3 sequence: CASGEGEGYTDTQYF. The CDR3 nucleotides are TGCGCCAGCGGGGAGGGGGAGGGGTACACAGATACGCAGTATTTT.

The J gene is TRBJ2-2, the V gene TRBV6-5; the D gene is possibly TRBD1 (6 bases). The CDR3 is 15 residues long. V was clipped by 6 bases and J by 2 bases, with 13 bases between them. In germline, CDR1 is MNHEY, CDR2 SVGAGI. The CDR3 nucleotides are TGTGCCAGCAGGACAGGCCTCCTAAACACCGGGGAGCTGTTTTTT. Its protein product is CASRTGLLNTGELFF.

In its sample, this clone was seen once. This sequence joins TRBV5-1 and TRBJ1-3, with D maybe TRBD1 (5 bases). Deletions cut 4 bases from V and 4 bases from J, with 18 bases between. Germline-derived CDR1 and CDR2 are SGHRS and YFSETQ. The CDR3 is made up of 16 amino acids. The CDR3 sequence: CASSPQLDRTGNTIYF. The CDR3 region has the DNA TGCGCCAGCAGCCCTCAACTTGACAGAACCGGAAACACCATATATTTT.

The chain carries TRBV28 and TRBJ2-7; 7 bases map to TRBD1. The CDR3 is made up of 13 amino acids. V was clipped by 7 bases and J by 3 bases; unmatched bases: 6. Germline V gene lookup returns CDR1 MDHEN and CDR2 SYDVKM. CDR3 loop: CASNPGQNYEQYF. Written as DNA, the CDR3 is TGTGCCAGCAACCCGGGACAGAACTACGAGCAGTACTTC.

The genes are TRBV7-9 and TRBJ1-1; D gene uncertain. Germline CDR1 reads SEHNR; CDR2 reads FQNEAQ (reference sequence). V was clipped by 4 bases and J by 6 bases, with 15 bases between them. The CDR3 is 14 amino acids. DNA for the CDR3: TGTGCCAGCAGCTCCCAAACCCAGAGCGCTGAAGCTTTCTTT. Translating it yields CASSSQTQSAEAFF.